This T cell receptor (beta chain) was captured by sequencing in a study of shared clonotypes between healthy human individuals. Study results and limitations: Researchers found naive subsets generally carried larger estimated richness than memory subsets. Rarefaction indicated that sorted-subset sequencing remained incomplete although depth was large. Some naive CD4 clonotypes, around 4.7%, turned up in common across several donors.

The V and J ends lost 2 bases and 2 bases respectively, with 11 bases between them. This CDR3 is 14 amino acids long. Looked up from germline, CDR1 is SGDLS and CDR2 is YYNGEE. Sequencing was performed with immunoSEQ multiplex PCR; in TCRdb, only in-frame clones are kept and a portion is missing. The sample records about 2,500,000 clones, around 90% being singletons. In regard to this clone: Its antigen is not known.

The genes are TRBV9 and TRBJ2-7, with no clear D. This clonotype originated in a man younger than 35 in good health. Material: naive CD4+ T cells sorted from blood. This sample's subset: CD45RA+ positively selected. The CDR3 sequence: CASSVSTSTYEQYF. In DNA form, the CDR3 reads TGTGCCAGCAGCGTCAGTACCTCGACCTACGAGCAGTACTTC.